This is a list of T cell receptor beta chains from one sample in a study of graft-versus-host responses after intestinal transplantation. The protocol was immunoSEQ multiplex PCR, while the TCRdb copy is restricted to in-frame clones and leaves out a portion. The sample carries tens of thousands of clones, about 94% recorded once. What these receptors recognize is not known. The sequences come from unstimulated CD4+ T cells sorted from spleen or lymph node cells, collected before transplant. These receptors all stem from a human donor who was the organ donor for an intestinal transplant. Both conserved end residues are part of each CDR3. D genes are given only for firm matches. Size tells how often a clone was seen (once, few, many) or the class of an expanded clone, and some rows leave it out.

d_call j_call clone_size v_call cdr3_aa cdr3_nt
NA TRBJ2-3 NA TRBV10-3 CAISAGQGGGTDTQYF TGTGCCATCAGTGCAGGCCAGGGGGGGGGCACAGATACGCAGTATTTT
TRBD2 TRBJ2-5 once TRBV28 CASSFGLAGGETQYF TGTGCCAGCAGTTTTGGGCTAGCGGGGGGGGAGACCCAGTACTTC
TRBD1 TRBJ1-2 once TRBV5-8 CASSTQPLGQGGNYGYTF TGTGCCAGCAGCACACAACCATTAGGACAGGGGGGTAACTATGGCTACACCTTC
TRBD1 TRBJ2-1 once TRBV18 CASSRGRTGGYNEQFF TGTGCCAGCTCACGGGGCCGGACAGGGGGCTACAATGAGCAGTTCTTC
TRBD2 TRBJ2-5 NA TRBV6-6 CASGFSGGGETQYF TGTGCCAGCGGATTCAGCGGGGGAGGGGAGACCCAGTACTTC
NA TRBJ2-3 NA TRBV7-9 CASSNRVTVLTDTQYF TGTGCCAGCAGCAACAGGGTAACCGTCCTCACAGATACGCAGTATTTT
TRBD1 TRBJ2-2 NA TRBV6-1 CASSEGQGSNTGELFF TGTGCCAGCAGTGAAGGACAGGGCTCGAACACCGGGGAGCTGTTTTTT
NA TRBJ2-3 NA TRBV27 CASSGSAGTTDTQYF TGTGCCAGCAGTGGAAGCGCGGGGACCACAGATACGCAGTATTTT
TRBD2 TRBJ2-7 once TRBV28 CASSLFGGGREQYF TGTGCCAGCAGTTTATTTGGCGGGGGGAGGGAGCAGTACTTC
NA TRBJ1-2 NA TRBV7-2 CASPYLYTF TGTGCCAGCCCTTACTTATACACCTTC
NA TRBJ2-5 NA TRBV4-2 CASSQRKGGDFGETQYF TGTGCCAGCAGCCAACGGAAGGGGGGGGACTTTGGCGAGACCCAGTACTTC